This paragraph reports one T cell receptor (beta chain). Its target is not known. The data belong to a study of cytomegalovirus exposure and HLA in healthy donors. Study-level findings and limits: A later analysis linked a missense variant in DCLRE1C to the trimming of TCR beta V and J genes. Per published accounts, TCR beta sequences correctly predicted the HLA-A and HLA-B alleles of most subjects. A later analysis reportedly found fewer N-insertions in an Asian-associated ancestry cluster than the roughly 670-donor mean.

With V trimmed by 3 bases and J by 7 bases, 5 bases remained unmatched. The CDR3 extends over 15 amino acids. CDR1 is SGHRS, CDR2 YFSETQ, per germline. PCR primers comprised 60 Vbeta and 13 Jbeta primers. Libraries were prepared by immunoSEQ multiplex PCR; TCRdb keeps only in-frame clonotypes and omits some of them. The sample has fewer than 200,000 clones, around 83% seen once; the top ten hold 0.95% to 1%. This chain links TRBV5-1 with TRBJ2-7; 15 bases agree with TRBD2. Sequenced sample: PBMCs. This receptor was obtained from a girl between 2 and 10 years old in good health and CMV-seropositive. The CDR3 is CASSSGLAGGEEQYF. CDR3 DNA sequence: TGCGCCAGCAGCTCGGGACTAGCGGGAGGTGAGGAGCAGTACTTC.